These 9 T cell receptor beta chains originate from one sample sequenced in a study of early T cells in non-severe SARS-CoV-2 infection. TCRdb reprocessed the 5' RACE reads via MiXCR and lists one record per CDR3 protein. The sample holds about 110,000 distinct CDR3 sequences, 9.5% to 13% seen once. Specimen: whole blood. These receptors all come from an adult who was a healthcare worker with PCR-confirmed SARS-CoV-2 infection or an uninfected control (not recorded which).

This clonotype was seen many times. J is TRBJ1-6 and V is TRBV7-2, with 8 bases that match TRBD1. Germline CDR1 SGHTA, CDR2 FQGNSA. The junction had 8 bases not matched to a gene; V was cut back by 2 bases and J by 11 bases. The CDR3 length is 15 residues. DNA for the CDR3: TGTGCCAGCAGCTTAAGGGGGGGACAGGATCCACCCCTCCACTTT. It is translated as CASSLRGGQDPPLHF.

This clonotype occurred a few times. V usage is TRBV24-1 and J usage is TRBJ2-3; D may be TRBD2 (6 bases). The CDR3 sequence is 16 residues long. Trimming removed 3 bases from V and 6 bases from J, with 18 bases in between. Looked up from germline, CDR1 is KGHDR and CDR2 is SFDVKD. The CDR3 reads CATSDPSAGRSDTQYF. In DNA, the CDR3 is TGTGCCACCAGTGATCCCTCCGCGGGAAGGTCGGATACGCAGTATTTT.

This clonotype has a count of ten or more. The chain links TRBV6-6 to TRBJ1-1; 11 nucleotides match TRBD1. Germline CDR1 reads MNHNY; CDR2 reads SVGAGI (reference sequence). V lost 6 bases to trimming and J lost 5 bases; unmatched junction nucleotides: 5. The CDR3 totals 14 residues. The chain's CDR3 is CASSPDRGRTEAFF. The DNA of the CDR3 is TGTGCCAGCAGCCCGGACAGGGGGCGAACTGAAGCTTTCTTT.

This clonotype was counted between two and nine times. The V and J genes are TRBV15 and TRBJ2-7; D is unclear. With 1 base removed from V and 6 bases from J, the gap between germline ends came to 13 bases. This CDR3 is 14 amino acids long. Germline assignment: CDR1 LNHNV and CDR2 YYDKDF (reference sequence). CDR3 coding DNA: TGTGCCACCAGCAGAGGCGGTTCGGCGGCCGAGCAGTACTTC. Translated, it gives CATSRGGSAAEQYF. Full variable domain (outside the CDR3, taken from reference TRBV15 and TRBJ2-7): DAMVIQNPRYQVTQFGKPVTLSCSQTLNHNVMYWYQQKSSQAPKLLFHYYDKDFNNEADTPDNFQSRRPNTSFCFLDIRSPGLGDTAMYLCATSRGGSAAEQYFGPGTRLTVT.

The V and J genes are TRBV30 and TRBJ1-1; a possible D gene is TRBD1 (6 bases). The germline CDR1 and CDR2 sequences are GTSNPN and SVGIG (reference sequence). CDR3 length equals 14 residues. V was cut by 1 base and J by 4 bases, with 13 bases left in between. The CDR3, as DNA: TGTGCCTGGAGTGGGGGGGGCGTCGGCACTGAAGCTTTCTTT. Protein product: CAWSGGGVGTEAFF.

This clonotype showed up just a few times. The chain carries TRBV11-2 and TRBJ2-1; 7 bases align to TRBD2. With V trimmed by 4 bases and J by 8 bases, 14 bases remained unmatched. The CDR3 consists of 16 residues. Germline CDR1 and CDR2: SGHAT and FQNNGV. Here the CDR3 DNA reads TGTGCCAGCAGCTCCGCCGGGGGGACGGGCTGGGATGAGCAGTTCTTC. It encodes CASSSAGGTGWDEQFF.

This clonotype has just a few counts. The chain couples TRBV12-3 or TRBV12-4 to TRBJ2-1; 10 bases match TRBD2. The CDR3 runs 14 residues. The ends lost 6 bases at V and 5 bases at J; junction bases unmatched: 4. DNA of the CDR3: TGTGCCAGCAGAAGGACTAGCGGCGACAATGAGCAGTTCTTC. This translates into CASRRTSGDNEQFF.

This clonotype showed up many times. The chain combines TRBV12-3 or TRBV12-4 with TRBJ1-1, with D perhaps TRBD1 (6 bases). CDR3 size: 13 residues. The V and J ends lost 6 bases and 5 bases respectively, with 13 bases between them. CDR3 coding DNA: TGTGCCAGCAGCACAGGGCCGGGGACTGAAGCTTTCTTT. It encodes CASSTGPGTEAFF.

This clonotype was seen ten or more times. J is TRBJ1-5 and V is TRBV25-1; 9 positions agree with TRBD1. With V trimmed by 6 bases and J by 6 bases, 6 bases remained unmatched. Germline loops: CDR1 MGHDK, CDR2 SYGVNS. This CDR3 comprises 14 residues. The CDR3 DNA follows: TGTGCCAGCAGGGGGACAGGGAAAGGTCAGCCCCAGCATTTT. Amino acids: CASRGTGKGQPQHF.